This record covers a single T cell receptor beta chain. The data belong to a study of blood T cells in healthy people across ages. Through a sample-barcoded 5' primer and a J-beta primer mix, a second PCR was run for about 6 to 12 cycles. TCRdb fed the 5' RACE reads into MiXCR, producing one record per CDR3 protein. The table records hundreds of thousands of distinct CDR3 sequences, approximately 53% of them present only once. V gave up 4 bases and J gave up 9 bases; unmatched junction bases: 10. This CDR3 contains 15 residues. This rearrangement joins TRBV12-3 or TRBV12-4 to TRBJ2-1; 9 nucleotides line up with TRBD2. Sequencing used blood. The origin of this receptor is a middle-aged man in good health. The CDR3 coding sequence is TGTGCCAGCAGTTCCTCTAGCGGGGCCCAGGGTGAGCAGTTCTTC. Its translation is CASSSSSGAQGEQFF.